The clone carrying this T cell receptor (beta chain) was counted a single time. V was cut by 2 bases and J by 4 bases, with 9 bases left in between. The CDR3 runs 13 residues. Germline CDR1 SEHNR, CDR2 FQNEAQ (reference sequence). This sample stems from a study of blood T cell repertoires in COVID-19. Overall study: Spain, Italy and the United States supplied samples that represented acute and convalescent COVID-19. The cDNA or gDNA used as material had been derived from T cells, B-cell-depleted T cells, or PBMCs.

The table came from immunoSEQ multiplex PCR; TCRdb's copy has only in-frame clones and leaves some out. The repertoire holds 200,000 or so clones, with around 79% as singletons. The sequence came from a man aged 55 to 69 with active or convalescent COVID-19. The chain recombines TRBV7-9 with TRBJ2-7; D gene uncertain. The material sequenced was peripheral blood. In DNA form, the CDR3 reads TGTGCCAGCAGCTTAAATCTACTTTACGAGCAGTACTTC. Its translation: CASSLNLLYEQYF.